This T cell receptor (beta chain) appears in the sequencing data of a study of Ad26.COV2.S vaccination and SARS-CoV-2 variants. Notes on the study in general: With respect to non-spike TCR breadth, vaccine and placebo recipients were similar. Breadth, reportedly substantial, characterized the spike-specific CD8+ and CD4+ T cell responses after vaccination. TCR breadth and depth analyses may have underestimated total T cell responses. Spike-specific TCR breadth was greater after Ad26.COV2.S than placebo.

Of note for this clone: As yet, its antigen is unknown.

TCRdb's table, derived via immunoSEQ multiplex PCR, lists solely in-frame clones and lacks some. The sample lists 300,000 to 450,000 clones; roughly 94% were seen once. This clonotype originated in a human donor who had recovered from COVID-19. Material: peripheral blood, obtained after recovery from COVID-19.

DNA for the CDR3: TGTGCCATCAGTGAGAAGGGACAGGGAAATTCACCCCTCCACTTT. Translation: CAISEKGQGNSPLHF. This chain joins TRBV10-3 and TRBJ1-6, with 9 bases aligning to TRBD1. V shed 2 bases, J shed 7 bases, and the junction held 3 bases outside the gene matches. The V gene's germline CDR1 is ENHRY and CDR2 SYGVKD. This CDR3 comprises 15 residues.